The 5 T cell receptor beta chains in this list originate from one sample, sequenced in a study of human T cells and chemical hapten exposure. TCRdb fed the RACE reads into MiXCR, producing one record per CDR3 protein. Of around 42,000 distinct CDR3 sequences listed, approximately 9.7% are singletons. Time point here: patch test 2, 6 weeks after DPC sensitization. Treatment of the sample: therapeutic diphenylcyclopropenone sensitization with weekly scalp DPC. The starting material, unfractionated whole blood, was used for total RNA extraction. The sequencing here drew on whole blood, taken in connection with sensitization to the hapten diphenylcyclopropenone (DPC). Every receptor here comes from a woman in her 30s with alopecia areata. Some clones in this sample may be carry-over from other donors' samples.

This clonotype showed up just a few times. The V gene is TRBV14, the J gene TRBJ1-6, with a possible D match to TRBD1 (6 bases). The germline V gene has CDR1 SGHDN and CDR2 FVKESK. The CDR3 is made up of 13 amino acids. V was pared by 4 bases and J by 7 bases, with 8 bases between. CDR3 sequence: CASSRDNNSPLHF. The CDR3 coding sequence is TGTGCCAGCAGCCGGGACAACAATTCACCCCTCCACTTT.

This clonotype turned up a few times. Mismatch with germline at one junction end may stem from a read error. The J gene is TRBJ2-6, the V gene TRBV7-2, with a possible D match to TRBD2 (6 bases). CDR1 is SGHTA, CDR2 FQGNSA, per germline. The CDR3 length is 16 residues. CDR3 sequence: CASSFDGSSGANVLTF. The CDR3 DNA reads as TGCGCCAGCAGCTTTGACGGGAGCTCTGGGGCCAACGTCCTGACTTTC.

In its sample, this clonotype was seen a few times. The chain combines TRBV6-6 with TRBJ1-6; the D gene is possibly TRBD1 (5 bases). Trimming shortened V by 0 bases and J by 11 bases, and 14 bases separated the two germline ends. CDR1 and CDR2 (germline): MNHNY, SVGAGI (reference sequence). The CDR3 covers 15 residues. The CDR3 DNA reads as TGTGCCAGCAGTTACTCTGGGGGGAAAGTAGCACCCCTCCACTTT. This codes for CASSYSGGKVAPLHF.

In its sample, this clonotype is medium-sized (0.01 to 0.1%). This chain connects TRBV3-1 to TRBJ2-7; D remains ambiguous. There are 16 residues in the CDR3. V lost 4 bases to trimming and J lost 5 bases, with 21 bases between them. CDR1 is LGHDT, CDR2 YNNKEL, per germline (reference sequence). The CDR3 loop reads CASSPRAAESLNEQYF. The CDR3, as DNA: TGTGCCAGCAGCCCTAGGGCGGCGGAAAGCCTTAACGAGCAGTACTTC.

The chain is built from TRBV5-6 and TRBJ1-3, with TRBD1 as a possible D gene (6 bases). Between the trimmed V and J ends, which lost 5 bases and 5 bases, there was a span of 14 bases. The CDR3 extends over 14 amino acids. Germline loops: CDR1 SGHDT, CDR2 YYEEEE. CDR3: CASSYTGTRNTIYF. In DNA, the CDR3 is TGTGCCAGCAGTTATACAGGGACGAGAAACACCATATATTTT.